Sequencing of this T cell receptor beta chain was carried out in a study of cytomegalovirus exposure and HLA in healthy donors. The wider study: Earlier work reported 100 million or so unique TCR beta sequences from about 200 million T cells.

Study observations and caveats: A few CMV-associated chains were confirmed in vitro to be specific for CMV antigens. TCR beta chain V- and J-gene trimming was linked, in a later analysis, to a missense variant in DCLRE1C.

It was with 60 Vbeta and 13 Jbeta primers that the PCR ran. The method was immunoSEQ multiplex PCR; TCRdb's version includes in-frame clones alone and lacks a portion of them. This sample's table reports about 110,000 clones. Notes on this clone: The target antigen is unknown.

Healthy bone marrow donors made up the donor group. The receptor was isolated from a man aged 18 to 29 in good health and CMV-seronegative. The sequenced material came from PBMCs.

This CDR3 reads CASSLDRAINEQYF. The CDR3 DNA reads as TGTGCCAGCAGCCTCGACAGGGCGATAAACGAGCAGTACTTC. The rearrangement links TRBV5-4 to TRBJ2-7, with 7 bases that match TRBD1. With 4 bases clipped from V and 5 bases from J, the junction kept 9 bases outside the gene matches. Germline lookup yields CDR1 SGHNT and CDR2 YYREEE (reference sequence). This CDR3 spans 14 amino acids.